Listed here are 14 T cell receptor beta chains from one sample, sequenced in a study of early T cells in non-severe SARS-CoV-2 infection. TCRdb reanalysed the 5' RACE reads using MiXCR and keeps one entry per CDR3 protein. The sample gives 50,000 to 65,000 distinct CDR3 sequences, 8.9% of which show up once; approximately 16% is in the top ten. Sequenced input: whole blood. The source of these receptors is an adult who was a healthcare worker with PCR-confirmed SARS-CoV-2 infection or an uninfected control (not recorded which).

There are many counts of this clonotype. The V and J genes are TRBV2 and TRBJ2-2; TRBD2 matches 13 bases. The CDR3 totals 17 residues. Looked up from germline, CDR1 is SNHLY and CDR2 is FYNNEI. J lost 4 bases, V lost 7 bases, and 9 bases had no gene match. Written as DNA, the CDR3 is TGTGCCAGCATCCAAACTAGCGGGAGGGCCAGCACCGGGGAGCTGTTTTTT. Its protein product is CASIQTSGRASTGELFF.

This clonotype has a handful of counts. This sequence joins TRBV6-5 and TRBJ2-2, with TRBD1 identical over 8 bases. Germline V gene lookup returns CDR1 MNHEY and CDR2 SVGAGI. This CDR3 is built from 16 residues. V shed 2 bases, J shed 7 bases, and the junction held 9 bases outside the gene matches. In DNA, the CDR3 is TGTGCCAGCAGTTACGGGCTGGACAGGGCTAGCGGGGAGCTGTTTTTT. Its protein product is CASSYGLDRASGELFF.

This clonotype was seen many times. The chain joins TRBV12-3 or TRBV12-4 to TRBJ1-4; D is uncertain. The germline V and J ends were trimmed by 4 bases and 0 bases, with 6 bases remaining between them. There are 14 residues in the CDR3. DNA for the CDR3: TGTGCCAGCAGTTCAGGAGCAACTAATGAAAAACTGTTTTTT. Translation: CASSSGATNEKLFF.

This clonotype was detected ten times or more. The J gene is TRBJ2-2, the V gene TRBV7-2, with D possibly TRBD2 on 6 matching bases. The germline V and J ends were trimmed by 1 base and 4 bases, with 13 bases remaining between them. This CDR3 is built from 16 residues. Looked up from germline, CDR1 is SGHTA and CDR2 is FQGNSA. This CDR3 is CASSLGGGPGTGELFF. CDR3 nucleotides: TGTGCCAGCAGCTTAGGAGGAGGGCCGGGCACCGGGGAGCTGTTTTTT.

This clonotype has a count of ten or more. The chain links TRBV28 to TRBJ2-7; 8 positions agree with TRBD1. The J segment lost 3 bases and the V segment lost 5 bases, leaving 9 bases of the junction unmatched. This CDR3 comprises 15 residues. Germline CDR1 and CDR2: MDHEN and SYDVKM. CDR3 region: CASSPSGDRGYEQYF. The CDR3, as DNA: TGTGCCAGCAGTCCGTCCGGAGACAGGGGCTACGAGCAGTACTTC.

This clonotype was counted between two and nine times. This chain uses TRBV28 with TRBJ1-3, with D unclear. CDR1 is MDHEN, CDR2 SYDVKM, per germline. CDR3 length: 12 residues. V was pared by 6 bases and J by 8 bases, with 11 bases between. The DNA for the CDR3 is TGTGCCAGCAGCCTAGCGACGGACACCATATATTTT. Translation: CASSLATDTIYF.

The sample holds a few counts of this clonotype. The chain combines TRBV7-3 with TRBJ2-2; TRBD1 is a possible D gene (5 bases). Trimming took off 2 bases at V and 4 bases at J, with 11 bases between the two ends. In germline, CDR1 is SGHTA, CDR2 FQGTGA. This CDR3 is 15 amino acids long. The CDR3 DNA reads TGTGCCAGCAGCTTACTGGGGCTAGGCACCGGGGAGCTGTTTTTT. Translating gives CASSLLGLGTGELFF.

This clonotype was observed at least ten times. This chain links TRBV27 with TRBJ1-2; perhaps TRBD1 as D (6 bases). This CDR3 has 14 residues. V was shortened by 3 bases and J by 7 bases, with 15 bases between the two germline ends. Per germline, CDR1 MNHEY and CDR2 SMNVEV (reference sequence). The CDR3 sequence: CASSLRGGASGYTF. Here the CDR3 DNA reads TGTGCCAGCAGTTTGAGGGGGGGCGCGAGTGGCTACACCTTC.

Ten or more counts support this clonotype. J is TRBJ2-1 and V is TRBV28, with a possible D match to TRBD2 (7 bases). This CDR3 is built from 14 residues. CDR1 and CDR2 (germline): MDHEN, SYDVKM. With 5 bases removed from V and 10 bases from J, the gap between germline ends came to 18 bases. This CDR3 is CASSARGAGKEQFF. CDR3 in DNA: TGTGCCAGCAGTGCCAGGGGAGCGGGAAAAGAGCAGTTCTTC.

This clonotype was recorded a few times. The rearrangement links TRBV27 to TRBJ2-7; 7 bases line up with TRBD1. Germline assignment: CDR1 MNHEY and CDR2 SMNVEV (reference sequence). The CDR3 totals 14 residues. Trimming at V came to 4 bases and at J to 3 bases, leaving 6 bases not matched to a gene. In DNA, the CDR3 is TGTGCCAGCAGTTCAGTGAGACAGGGCTACGAGCAGTACTTC. Its protein is CASSSVRQGYEQYF.

This clonotype has a count of ten or more. The chain combines TRBV29-1 with TRBJ2-2; the match to TRBD2 covers 16 bases. Germline CDR1 and CDR2: SQVTM and ANQGSEA. The CDR3 is made up of 17 amino acids. The J segment lost 7 bases and the V segment lost 6 bases, leaving 11 bases of the junction unmatched. The chain's CDR3 is CSVPGGLAGGPIGELFF. As DNA, the CDR3 is TGCAGCGTCCCCGGGGGACTAGCGGGAGGGCCGATCGGGGAGCTGTTTTTT.

The rearrangement links TRBV5-4 to TRBJ1-1; no reliable D call. The CDR3 has 13 residues. V dropped 4 bases and J dropped 0 bases, with 7 bases sitting between them. CDR1 SGHNT and CDR2 YYREEE come from the germline V gene (reference sequence). CDR3 nucleotide sequence: TGTGCCAGCAGCGGGGTTATGAACACTGAAGCTTTCTTT. As protein: CASSGVMNTEAFF. Complete variable domain (other parts from reference TRBV5-4 and TRBJ1-1): ETGVTQSPTHLIKTRGQQVTLRCSSQSGHNTVSWYQQALGQGPQFIFQYYREEENGRGNFPPRFSGLQFPNYSSELNVNALELDDSALYLCASSGVMNTEAFFGQGTRLTVV.

Ten or more counts support this clonotype. The chain is built from TRBV14 and TRBJ2-1; 9 bases match TRBD2. V trimming: 0 bases; J trimming: 8 bases; junction bases outside the gene matches: 2. The CDR3 is 14 amino acids. Germline V lookup: CDR1 SGHDN, CDR2 FVKESK. Here the CDR3 reads CASSQDSGSDEQFF. Written as DNA, the CDR3 is TGTGCCAGCAGCCAAGATAGCGGGAGCGATGAGCAGTTCTTC.

This clonotype has at least ten counts. This sequence joins TRBV28 and TRBJ2-7, with TRBD2 matching over 9 bases. The V segment lost 8 bases and the J segment 5 bases; nucleotides outside the gene matches: 10. Germline CDR1 MDHEN, CDR2 SYDVKM. CDR3 length equals 14 residues. The CDR3 DNA sequence: TGTGCCAGCGGGGGGCTAGCGGGACTCCACGAGCAGTACTTC. Residues: CASGGLAGLHEQYF.